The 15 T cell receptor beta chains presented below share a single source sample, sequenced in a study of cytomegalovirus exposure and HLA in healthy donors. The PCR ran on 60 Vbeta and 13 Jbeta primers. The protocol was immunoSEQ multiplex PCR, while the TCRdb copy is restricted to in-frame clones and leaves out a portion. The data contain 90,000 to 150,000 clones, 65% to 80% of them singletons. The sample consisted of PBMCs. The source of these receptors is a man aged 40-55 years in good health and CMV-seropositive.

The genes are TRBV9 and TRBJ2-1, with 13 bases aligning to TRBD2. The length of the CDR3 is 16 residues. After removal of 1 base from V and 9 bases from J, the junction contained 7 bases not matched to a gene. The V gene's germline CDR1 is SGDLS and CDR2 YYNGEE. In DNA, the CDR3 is TGTGCCAGCAGCGTACCCACTAGCGGGGGGGCGATTGAGCAGTTCTTC. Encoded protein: CASSVPTSGGAIEQFF.

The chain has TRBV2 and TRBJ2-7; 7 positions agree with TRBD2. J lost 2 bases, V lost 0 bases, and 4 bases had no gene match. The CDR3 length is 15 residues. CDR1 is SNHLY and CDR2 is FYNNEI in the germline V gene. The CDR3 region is CASSEAMGGTYEQYF. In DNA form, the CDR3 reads TGTGCCAGCAGTGAAGCGATGGGAGGGACCTACGAGCAGTACTTC.

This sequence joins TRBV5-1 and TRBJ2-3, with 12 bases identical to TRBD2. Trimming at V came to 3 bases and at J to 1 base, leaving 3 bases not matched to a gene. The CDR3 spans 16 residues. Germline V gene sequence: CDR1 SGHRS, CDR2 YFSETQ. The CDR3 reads CASSWTSGVGTDTQYF. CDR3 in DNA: TGCGCCAGCAGCTGGACTAGCGGGGTTGGCACAGATACGCAGTATTTT.

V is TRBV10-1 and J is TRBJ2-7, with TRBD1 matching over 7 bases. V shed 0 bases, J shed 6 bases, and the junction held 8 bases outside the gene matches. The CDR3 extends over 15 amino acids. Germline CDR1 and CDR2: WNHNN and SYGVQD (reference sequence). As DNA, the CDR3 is TGCGCCAGCAGTGAGTCCAGGGAGAGGGGGCGCGAGCAGTACTTC. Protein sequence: CASSESRERGREQYF.

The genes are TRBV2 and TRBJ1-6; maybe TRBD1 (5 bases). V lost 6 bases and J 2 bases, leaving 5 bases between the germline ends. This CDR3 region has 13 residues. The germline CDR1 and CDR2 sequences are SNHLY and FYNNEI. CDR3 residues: CASRGPYNSPLHF. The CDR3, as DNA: TGTGCCAGCAGGGGGCCCTATAATTCACCCCTCCACTTT.

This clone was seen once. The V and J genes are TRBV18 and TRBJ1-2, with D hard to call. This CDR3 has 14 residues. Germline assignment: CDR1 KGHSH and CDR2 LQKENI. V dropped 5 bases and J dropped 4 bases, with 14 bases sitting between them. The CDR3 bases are TGTGCCAGCTCAACGGAGGGATCCGGCTATGGCTACACCTTC. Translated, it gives CASSTEGSGYGYTF.

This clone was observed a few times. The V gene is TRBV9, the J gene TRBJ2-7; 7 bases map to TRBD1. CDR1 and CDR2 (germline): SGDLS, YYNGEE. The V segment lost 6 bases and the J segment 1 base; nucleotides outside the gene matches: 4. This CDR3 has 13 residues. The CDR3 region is CASNWDSSYEQYF. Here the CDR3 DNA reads TGTGCCAGCAACTGGGACAGTTCCTACGAGCAGTACTTC.

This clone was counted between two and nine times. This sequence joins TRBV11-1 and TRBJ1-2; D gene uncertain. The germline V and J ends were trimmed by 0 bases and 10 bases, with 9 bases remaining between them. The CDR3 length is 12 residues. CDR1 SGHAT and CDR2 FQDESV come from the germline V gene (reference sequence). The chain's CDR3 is CASSLAGYYYTF. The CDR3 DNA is TGTGCCAGCAGCTTAGCCGGGTATTACTACACCTTC.

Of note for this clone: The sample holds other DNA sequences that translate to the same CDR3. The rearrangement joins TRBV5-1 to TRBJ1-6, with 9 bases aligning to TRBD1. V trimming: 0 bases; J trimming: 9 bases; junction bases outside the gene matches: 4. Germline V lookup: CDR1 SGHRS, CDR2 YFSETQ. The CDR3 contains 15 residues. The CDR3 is CASSLGGQGGSPLHF. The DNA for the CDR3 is TGCGCCAGCAGCTTGGGGGGACAGGGCGGTTCACCCCTCCACTTT.

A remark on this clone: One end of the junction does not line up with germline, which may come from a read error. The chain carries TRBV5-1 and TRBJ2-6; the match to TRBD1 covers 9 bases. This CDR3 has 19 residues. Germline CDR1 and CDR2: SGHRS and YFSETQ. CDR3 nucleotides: TGCGCCAGCAGTTCGGGACAGGGCATTTCTCGCTCTGGGGCCAACGGCCTGACTTTC. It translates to CASSSGQGISRSGANGLTF.

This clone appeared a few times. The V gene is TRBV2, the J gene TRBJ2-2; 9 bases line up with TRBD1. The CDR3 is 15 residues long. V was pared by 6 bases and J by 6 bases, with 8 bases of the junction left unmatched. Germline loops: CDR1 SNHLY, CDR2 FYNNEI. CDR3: CASSGGQGLPGELFF. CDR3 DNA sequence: TGTGCCAGCAGCGGCGGACAGGGGCTTCCCGGGGAGCTGTTTTTT.

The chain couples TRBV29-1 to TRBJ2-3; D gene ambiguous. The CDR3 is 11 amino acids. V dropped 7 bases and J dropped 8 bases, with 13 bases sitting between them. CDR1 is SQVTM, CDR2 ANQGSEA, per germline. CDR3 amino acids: CSGAGWATQYF. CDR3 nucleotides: TGCAGCGGTGCCGGTTGGGCTACGCAGTATTTT.

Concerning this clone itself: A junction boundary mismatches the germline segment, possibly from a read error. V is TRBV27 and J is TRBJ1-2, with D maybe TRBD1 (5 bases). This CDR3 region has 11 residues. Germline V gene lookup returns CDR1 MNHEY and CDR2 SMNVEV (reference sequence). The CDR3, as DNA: TGTGCCGGCAGTCGGGGGGACGGCTACACCTTC. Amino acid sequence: CAGSRGDGYTF.

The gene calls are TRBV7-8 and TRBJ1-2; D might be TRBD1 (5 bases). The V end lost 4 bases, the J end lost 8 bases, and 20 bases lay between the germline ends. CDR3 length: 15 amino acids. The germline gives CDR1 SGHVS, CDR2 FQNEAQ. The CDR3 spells CASSSNQGGRSGYTF. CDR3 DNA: TGTGCCAGCAGCTCAAACCAGGGAGGGCGAAGCGGCTACACCTTC.

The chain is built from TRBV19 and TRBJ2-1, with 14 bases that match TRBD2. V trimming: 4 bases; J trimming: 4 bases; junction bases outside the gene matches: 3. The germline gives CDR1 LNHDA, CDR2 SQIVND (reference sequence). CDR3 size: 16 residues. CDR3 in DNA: TGTGCCAGTAGTACGGGACTAGCGGGGGCGTACAATGAGCAGTTCTTC. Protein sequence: CASSTGLAGAYNEQFF.